The 19 T cell receptor beta chains below come from one sample, sequenced in a study of blood T cell repertoires in COVID-19. The data were produced by immunoSEQ multiplex PCR, yet TCRdb's version contains in-frame clones alone and is incomplete. Of 70,000 to 90,000 clones in the sample, 70% to 90% are singletons; the top ten hold more than 15%. Sequencing was carried out using peripheral blood. The receptors here all came from an older woman with acute or convalescent COVID-19.

The chain is built from TRBV6-2 or TRBV6-3 and TRBJ2-1; 9 nucleotides align to TRBD2. CDR1 and CDR2 (germline): MNHEY, SVGEGT. The J segment lost 7 bases and the V segment lost 5 bases, leaving 9 bases of the junction unmatched. This CDR3 has 15 residues. CDR3 sequence: CASSPSGGLSNEQFF. In DNA, the CDR3 is TGTGCCAGCAGTCCGAGCGGGGGGCTTAGTAATGAGCAGTTCTTC.

The chain combines TRBV9 with TRBJ2-1; 10 bases match TRBD1. The germline CDR1 and CDR2 sequences are SGDLS and YYNGEE. The CDR3 runs to 17 residues. V lost 3 bases and J lost 6; bases outside the gene matches: 12. CDR3 coding DNA: TGTGCCAGCAGCGGAGAACTGACAGGGGGCGTAGGCAATGAGCAGTTCTTC. This encodes CASSGELTGGVGNEQFF.

The chain is built from TRBV5-5 and TRBJ2-1; the match to TRBD2 covers 14 bases. Germline values: CDR1 SGHKS, CDR2 YYEKEE (reference sequence). The CDR3 is 16 residues long. J lost 8 bases, V lost 4 bases, and 8 bases had no gene match. The CDR3 DNA sequence: TGTGCCAGCAGCACGGGACTAGCGGGGGTTGGGTATGAGCAGTTCTTC. Amino acids: CASSTGLAGVGYEQFF.

The V gene is TRBV7-2, the J gene TRBJ1-4; D is perhaps TRBD1 (6 bases). Germline V lookup: CDR1 SGHTA, CDR2 FQGNSA. This CDR3 contains 14 residues. The V end was cut by 5 bases, the J end by 5 bases, with 12 bases between. CDR3: CASSPGRGNEKLFF. In DNA, the CDR3 is TGTGCCAGCAGCCCGGGGAGGGGGAATGAAAAACTGTTTTTT.

The rearrangement uses TRBV5-6 and TRBJ1-2; D is unresolved. Per germline, CDR1 SGHDT and CDR2 YYEEEE. V lost 0 bases, J lost 7 bases, and 19 bases lay in between. This CDR3 comprises 16 residues. The CDR3 loop is CASSLDARELAIGYTF. In nucleotides, the CDR3 is TGTGCCAGCAGCTTGGACGCAAGGGAGTTGGCTATTGGCTACACCTTC.

This clone was seen a single time. The chain carries TRBV7-9 and TRBJ2-3; 7 positions match TRBD1. Trimming took 4 bases from V and 0 from J; bases not matched to a gene: 4. The CDR3 loop spans 15 amino acids. Germline V CDR1 and CDR2: SEHNR, FQNEAQ (reference sequence). This CDR3 is CASSSTGASTDTQYF. In nucleotides, the CDR3 is TGTGCCAGCAGCTCAACAGGGGCTAGCACAGATACGCAGTATTTT.

The chain links TRBV9 to TRBJ1-3; D might be TRBD1 (6 bases). Germline V gives CDR1 SGDLS, CDR2 YYNGEE. Trimming left V 5 bases short and J 0 bases short, with 12 bases between. CDR3 length: 15 residues. The CDR3 reads CASRPGDLSGNTIYF. In DNA form, the CDR3 reads TGTGCCAGCAGGCCAGGGGATCTCTCTGGAAACACCATATATTTT. Looking up the rest from reference TRBV9 and TRBJ1-3 gives the full variable domain: DSGVTQTPKHLITATGQRVTLRCSPRSGDLSVYWYQQSLDQGLQFLIQYYNGEERAKGNILERFSAQQFPDLHSELNLSSLELGDSALYFCASRPGDLSGNTIYFGEGSWLTVV.

The V and J genes are TRBV30 and TRBJ1-2; the D gene is possibly TRBD1 (6 bases). Germline lookup yields CDR1 GTSNPN and CDR2 SVGIG (reference sequence). The V end lost 1 base, the J end lost 2 bases, and 17 bases lay between the germline ends. This CDR3 comprises 16 residues. The CDR3 DNA sequence: TGTGCCTGGAGTGAGGGGGGGGCAGGGACCAACTATGGCTACACCTTC. It is translated as CAWSEGGAGTNYGYTF.

V usage is TRBV6-2 or TRBV6-3 and J usage is TRBJ2-1; TRBD1 matches 7 bases. The CDR3 is 16 residues long. Germline trimming cut 0 bases from V and 3 bases from J; bases unmatched to any gene: 5. Per germline, CDR1 MNHEY and CDR2 SVGEGT. The CDR3 sequence is CASSYSSGTVYNEQFF. The DNA for the CDR3 is TGTGCCAGCAGTTACTCGTCCGGGACAGTCTACAATGAGCAGTTCTTC.

CDR3 protein: CASSYPGGNTEAFF. CDR3 nucleotide sequence: TGTGCCAGCAGTTACCCCGGGGGGAACACTGAAGCTTTCTTT. V usage is TRBV6-2 or TRBV6-3 and J usage is TRBJ1-1; a weak D match, TRBD1 (5 bases). This CDR3 spans 14 amino acids. V was cut by 2 bases and J by 1 base, with 8 bases left in between. Germline V CDR1 and CDR2: MNHEY, SVGEGT.

V and J are TRBV2 and TRBJ2-3; D is possibly TRBD2 (5 bases). Germline values: CDR1 SNHLY, CDR2 FYNNEI. Trimming took off 8 bases at V and 1 base at J, with 13 bases between the two ends. The CDR3 is made up of 14 amino acids. Here the CDR3 DNA reads TGTGCCAGCTGCCGACTATACCGCACAGATACGCAGTATTTT. Its protein product is CASCRLYRTDTQYF.

The chain employs TRBV19 and TRBJ2-4, with 7 bases lining up with TRBD2. Per the germline V gene, CDR1 is LNHDA and CDR2 is SQIVND (reference sequence). The CDR3 extends over 15 amino acids. V trimming: 3 bases; J trimming: 7 bases; junction bases outside the gene matches: 9. The CDR3 loop is CASSIGGVDMNIQYF. CDR3 DNA: TGTGCCAGTAGTATTGGGGGGGTTGATATGAACATTCAGTACTTC.

The chain combines TRBV5-8 with TRBJ1-5, with a possible D match to TRBD1 (6 bases). Germline CDR1 reads SGHTS; CDR2 reads YDEGEE. This CDR3 region has 15 residues. Trimming left V 4 bases short and J 7 bases short, with 18 bases between. The chain's CDR3 is CASSAPNGRGQPQHF. The CDR3, as DNA: TGTGCCAGCAGCGCACCCAATGGGAGGGGGCAGCCCCAGCATTTT.

The chain recombines TRBV4-1 with TRBJ2-2; D call uncertain. The CDR3 has 15 amino acids. V was cut by 0 bases and J by 2 bases, with 7 bases left in between. Germline V gene data show CDR1 as MGHRA and CDR2 as YSYEKL. The CDR3 bases are TGCGCCAGCAGCCAAGATCCGACTAACACCGGGGAGCTGTTTTTT. Translated, it gives CASSQDPTNTGELFF.

The genes are TRBV19 and TRBJ1-3; 9 positions agree with TRBD1. V was clipped by 3 bases and J by 4 bases; unmatched bases: 10. The germline CDR1 and CDR2 sequences are LNHDA and SQIVND (reference sequence). The CDR3 is 17 residues long. The CDR3 spells CASSITAGTGTGNTIYF. In nucleotides, the CDR3 is TGTGCCAGTAGTATCACTGCCGGGACAGGGACGGGAAACACCATATATTTT.

The chain employs TRBV5-5 and TRBJ1-4; no reliable D call. Germline lookup yields CDR1 SGHKS and CDR2 YYEKEE (reference sequence). V dropped 4 bases and J dropped 6 bases, with 13 bases sitting between them. The CDR3 has 14 residues. DNA for the CDR3: TGTGCCAGCAGCCACCTCTACCGGGATGAAAAACTGTTTTTT. It yields the protein CASSHLYRDEKLFF.

This rearrangement joins TRBV2 to TRBJ2-5; D is unresolved. Trimming removed 2 bases from V and 14 bases from J, with 15 bases in between. CDR1 and CDR2 (germline): SNHLY, FYNNEI. The CDR3 runs to 12 residues. For the CDR3, the DNA is TGTGCCAGCAGTGAAACGAGGTCGATAAGATACTTC. Amino acid sequence: CASSETRSIRYF.

The V gene is TRBV4-1, the J gene TRBJ2-3; D ambiguous. CDR3 size: 15 residues. CDR1 is MGHRA and CDR2 is YSYEKL in the germline V gene. The V and J ends lost 3 bases and 2 bases respectively, with 12 bases between them. CDR3 nucleotide sequence: TGCGCCAGCAGCCATCGTACGGGTACCACAGATACGCAGTATTTT. Amino acids: CASSHRTGTTDTQYF.

The rearrangement joins TRBV29-1 to TRBJ2-1; 9 positions match TRBD2. CDR1 and CDR2 (germline): SQVTM, ANQGSEA. V was clipped by 1 base and J by 0 bases; unmatched bases: 7. CDR3 length: 17 amino acids. CDR3 loop: CSVEGPAGGHSYNEQFF. CDR3 bases: TGCAGCGTTGAAGGTCCAGCGGGGGGACACTCCTACAATGAGCAGTTCTTC.